The rows below give T cell receptor beta chains drawn from one sample of a study of cytomegalovirus exposure and HLA in healthy donors. Some clones are missing from TCRdb's copy, which holds only in-frame ones; the method was immunoSEQ multiplex PCR. The table lists around 130,000 clones, about 90% of them singletons, with about 1.4% in the top ten. Sequencing was performed on PBMCs. These receptors all come from a man aged 30 to 45 in good health and CMV-seronegative. Both conserved end residues are part of each CDR3. The D gene is left open where the match is weak. For some rows the clone size is stated as once, few or many, or as a class when expanded; others skip it.

abundance	d_gene	v_gene	j_gene	len	CDR3nt	CDR3aa
NA	NA	TRBV7-9	TRBJ2-7	13	TGTGCCAGCAGCCGGACAGAGTGGCGCGAGCAGTACTTC	CASSRTEWREQYF
NA	NA	TRBV7-2	TRBJ2-5	17	TGTGCCAGCAGCTTAAATACAGGAGGAACTAGTAGCGGGACCCAGTACTTC	CASSLNTGGTSSGTQYF
NA	NA	TRBV29-1	TRBJ2-7	13	TGCAGCGTTCTCACGGGGGACTCCTACGAGCAGTACTTC	CSVLTGDSYEQYF
NA	NA	TRBV7-2	TRBJ2-3	16	TGTGCCAGCAGCTTGGCGAACGGCGGGATCACAGATACGCAGTATTTT	CASSLANGGITDTQYF
NA	NA	TRBV6-1	TRBJ2-1	14	TGTGCCAGCAGTGAACGGGCGGGATTCGATGAGCAGTTCTTC	CASSERAGFDEQFF
few	TRBD1	TRBV7-9	TRBJ2-7	15	TGTGCCAGCAGCCTGGGACAGGGTTTCTCCTACGAGCAGTACTTC	CASSLGQGFSYEQYF
NA	TRBD1	TRBV7-2	TRBJ1-5	14	TGTGCCAGCAGCTCCCAGGGGGCGGGTCAGCCCCAGCATTTT	CASSSQGAGQPQHF
NA	TRBD2	TRBV25-1	TRBJ2-1	15	TGTGCCAGCAGTGATCTTAAGCGGGACCACAATGAGCAGTTCTTC	CASSDLKRDHNEQFF
NA	NA	TRBV15	TRBJ2-2	15	TGTGCCACCAGCAGAGGGGACAAGAACACCGGGGAGCTGTTTTTT	CATSRGDKNTGELFF
NA	NA	TRBV18	TRBJ2-7	14	TGTGCCAGCTCACCACTTTCAGGGATCGAGGAGCAGTACTTC	CASSPLSGIEEQYF
NA	NA	TRBV7-2	TRBJ2-1	11	TGTGCCAGCAGCACTTTTCATGAGCAGTTCTTC	CASSTFHEQFF
NA	TRBD1	TRBV30	TRBJ1-3	14	TGTGCCGGAACAGGGGATCTAGAAGGAAACACCATATATTTT	CAGTGDLEGNTIYF
NA	TRBD1	TRBV7-9	TRBJ1-2	17	TGTGCCAGCAGCTCTAGGACAGGGGCCAGGACTAGGTATGGCTACACCTTC	CASSSRTGARTRYGYTF
few	NA	TRBV9	TRBJ2-7	15	TGTGCCAGCAGCGTATCTAGCGATAGCTCCTACGAGCAGTACTTC	CASSVSSDSSYEQYF
few	NA	TRBV19	TRBJ2-5	13	TGTGCCAGTACCAACGGGGAGCAAGAGACCCAGTACTTC	CASTNGEQETQYF
NA	NA	TRBV6-1	TRBJ2-7	14	TGTGCCAGCAGCCTTAGACGGGTGGACTACGAGCAGTACTTC	CASSLRRVDYEQYF
NA	NA	TRBV4-1	TRBJ2-7	13	TGCGCCAGCAGCCAAAAGGAGGACTACGAGCAGTACTTC	CASSQKEDYEQYF
NA	NA	TRBV2	TRBJ2-1	13	TGTGCCAGCAGTGTTTCGCTTCCTAGCTCGCAGTTCTTC	CASSVSLPSSQFF
NA	TRBD1	TRBV25-1	TRBJ1-4	14	TGTGCCAGCAAGACAGGGGCTCCTAATGAAAAACTGTTTTTT	CASKTGAPNEKLFF
NA	NA	TRBV30	TRBJ2-7	12	TGTGCCTGGAGTGCAGGTGACTACGAGCAGTACTTC	CAWSAGDYEQYF
NA	TRBD2	TRBV7-6	TRBJ2-3	17	TGTGCCAGCAGCTTAGGCTGGGGGCTAGCGGGATCTGATACGCAGTATTTT	CASSLGWGLAGSDTQYF
NA	NA	TRBV6-5	TRBJ2-2	13	TGTGCCAGCAAATCAGCCGGGGACGGGGAGCTGTTTTTT	CASKSAGDGELFF
NA	NA	TRBV5-1	TRBJ2-5	13	TGCGCCAGCAGCTTAGACAGTCAAGAGACCCAGTACTTC	CASSLDSQETQYF
NA	TRBD2	TRBV5-1	TRBJ2-7	15	TGCGCCACGCGGGCACTAGCGGGAGGTACCTACGAGCAGTACTTC	CATRALAGGTYEQYF
NA	TRBD1	TRBV5-1	TRBJ2-1	15	TGCGCCAGCGGAGGGACAGGGGGCTCCTACAATGAGCAGTTCTTC	CASGGTGGSYNEQFF
NA	TRBD2	TRBV2	TRBJ2-3	16	TGTGCCAGCAGTGCGACTAGCGGGACCGATGCAGATACGCAGTATTTT	CASSATSGTDADTQYF